The text below deals with one TCR beta chain. Its antigen is not known. The data belong to a study of immune cell composition in non-small cell lung cancer. Study in general: Tumours were mainly lung adenocarcinoma or squamous cell carcinoma.

The CDR3 loop spans 17 amino acids. Germline lookup yields CDR1 LGHNA and CDR2 YSLEER. V lost 5 bases and J 0 bases, leaving 14 bases between the germline ends. Study-level points and caveats: Lung adenocarcinomas had lower top 10 clone scores and clonality than squamous tumours. Adenocarcinomas with higher top tumour-associated clone frequency had more reactive TILs.

This table comes from immunoSEQ multiplex PCR, and its TCRdb copy is limited to in-frame clones, with some not included. This sample yields 5,000 or so clones, of which about 80% are seen a single time; about an eighth belongs to the top ten. This chain connects TRBV4-3 to TRBJ2-6, with D perhaps TRBD1 (6 bases). The sequencing input was lung tumor tissue. This sequence was found in a human donor with non-small cell lung cancer. The CDR3 spells CASSYRDITSGANVLTF. CDR3 DNA sequence: TGCGCCAGCAGCTACCGGGACATTACCTCTGGGGCCAACGTCCTGACTTTC.